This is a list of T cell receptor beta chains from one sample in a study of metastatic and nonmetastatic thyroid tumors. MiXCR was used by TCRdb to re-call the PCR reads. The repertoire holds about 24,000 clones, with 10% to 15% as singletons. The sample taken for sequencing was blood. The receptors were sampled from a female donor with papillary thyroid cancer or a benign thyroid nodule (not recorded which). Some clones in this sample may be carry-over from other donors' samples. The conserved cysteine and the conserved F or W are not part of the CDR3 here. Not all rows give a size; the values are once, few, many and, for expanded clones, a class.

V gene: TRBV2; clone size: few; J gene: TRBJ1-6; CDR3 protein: ASIKGAYNSPLH
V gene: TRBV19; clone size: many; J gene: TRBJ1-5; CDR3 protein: ASISGQHNQPQH
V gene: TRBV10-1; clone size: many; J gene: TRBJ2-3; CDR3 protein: ASSEGGSTDTQY
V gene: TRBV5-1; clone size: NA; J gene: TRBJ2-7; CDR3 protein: ASSFPGTGYERVEQY
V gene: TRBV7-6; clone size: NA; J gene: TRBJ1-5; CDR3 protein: ASSPRFGDQPQH
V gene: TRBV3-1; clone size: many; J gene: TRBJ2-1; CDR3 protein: ASSQVHSEQF
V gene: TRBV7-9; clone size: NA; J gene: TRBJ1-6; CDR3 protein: ASSLVRGDSPLH
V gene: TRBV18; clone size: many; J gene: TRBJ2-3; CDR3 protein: ASSPASEDTQY
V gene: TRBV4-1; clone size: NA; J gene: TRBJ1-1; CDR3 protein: ASSQDSGNTEAF
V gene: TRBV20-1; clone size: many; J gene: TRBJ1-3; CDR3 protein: SAGDRTSGNTIY
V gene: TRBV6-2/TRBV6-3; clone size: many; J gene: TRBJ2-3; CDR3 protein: ASSYSPASGTDTQY
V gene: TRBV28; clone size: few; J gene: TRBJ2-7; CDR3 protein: ASSLYGGSYEQY
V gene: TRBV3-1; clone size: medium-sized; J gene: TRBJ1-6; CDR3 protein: ASSQKPPRVSPLH
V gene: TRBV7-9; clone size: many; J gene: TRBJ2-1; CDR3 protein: ASSPTRSTYNEQF
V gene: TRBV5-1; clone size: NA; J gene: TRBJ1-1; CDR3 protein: ASSLEQGWTEAF
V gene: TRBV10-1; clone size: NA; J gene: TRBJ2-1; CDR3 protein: ASRRGQMYNEQF
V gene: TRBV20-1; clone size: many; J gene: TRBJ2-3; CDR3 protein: SSRDPRITDTQY
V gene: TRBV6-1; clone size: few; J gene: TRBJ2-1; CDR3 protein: ASRGLAGVSGDEQF
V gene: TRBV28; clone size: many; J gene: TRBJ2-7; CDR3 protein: APLAGGEPLPYEQY
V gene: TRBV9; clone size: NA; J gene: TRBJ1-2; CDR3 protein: ASSYEGQGGSGYT
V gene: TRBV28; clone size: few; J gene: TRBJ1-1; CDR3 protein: ASSLGTPGVTEAF
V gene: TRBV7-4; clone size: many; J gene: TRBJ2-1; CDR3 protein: ASSFGGLAGQRSYNEQF
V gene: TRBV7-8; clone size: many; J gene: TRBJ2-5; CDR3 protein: ASSPTSGQETQY
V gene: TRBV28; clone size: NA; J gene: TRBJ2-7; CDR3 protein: ASSFDRYEQY
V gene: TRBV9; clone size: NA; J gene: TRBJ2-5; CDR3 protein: ASSVAAGGSLQETQY
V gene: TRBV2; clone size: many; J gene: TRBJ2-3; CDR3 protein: ASRRGTDTQY
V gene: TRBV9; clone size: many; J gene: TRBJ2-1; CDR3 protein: ASSWESRDYNEQF
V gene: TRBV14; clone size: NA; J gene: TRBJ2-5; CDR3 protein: ASSHSGTRVSETQY
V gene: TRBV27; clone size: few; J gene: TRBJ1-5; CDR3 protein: ASSFQGLQPQH
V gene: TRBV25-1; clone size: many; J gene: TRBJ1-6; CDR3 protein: ASEGGTGTSPSPLH
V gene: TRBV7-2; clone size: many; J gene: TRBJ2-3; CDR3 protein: ASSPSVASTDTQY
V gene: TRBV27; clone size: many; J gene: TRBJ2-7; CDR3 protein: ASSLLAGDFSYEQY
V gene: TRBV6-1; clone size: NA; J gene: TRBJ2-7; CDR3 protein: ASRGPYEGRSYEQY
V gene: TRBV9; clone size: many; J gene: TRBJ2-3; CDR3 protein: ASSAREGTDTQY
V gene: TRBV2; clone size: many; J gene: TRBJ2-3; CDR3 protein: ASSRVWRTDTQY
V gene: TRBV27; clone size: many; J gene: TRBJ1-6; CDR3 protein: ASGNRESSYNSPLH
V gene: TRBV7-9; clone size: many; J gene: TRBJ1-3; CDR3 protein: ASSSRQGDGNTIY
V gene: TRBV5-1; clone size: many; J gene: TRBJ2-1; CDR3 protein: ASSLEVNNEQF
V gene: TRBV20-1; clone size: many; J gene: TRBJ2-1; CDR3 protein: SARDRVSGRSGSYNEQF
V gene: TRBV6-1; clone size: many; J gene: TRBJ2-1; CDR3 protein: ASRPPVASGRTH
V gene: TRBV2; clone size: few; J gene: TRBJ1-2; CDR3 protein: ASITWGSAGYT